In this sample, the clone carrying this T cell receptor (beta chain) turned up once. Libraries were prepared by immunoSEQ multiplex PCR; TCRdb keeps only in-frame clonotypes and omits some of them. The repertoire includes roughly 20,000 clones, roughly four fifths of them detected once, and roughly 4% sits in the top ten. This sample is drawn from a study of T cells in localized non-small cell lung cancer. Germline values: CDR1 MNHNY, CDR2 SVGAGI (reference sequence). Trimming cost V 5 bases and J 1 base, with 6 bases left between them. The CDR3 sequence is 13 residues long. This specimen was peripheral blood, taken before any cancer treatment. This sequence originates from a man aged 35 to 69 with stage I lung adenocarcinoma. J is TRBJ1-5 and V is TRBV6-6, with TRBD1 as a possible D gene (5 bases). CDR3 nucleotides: TGTGCCAGCAGTGGGGGGAGCAATCAGCCCCAGCATTTT. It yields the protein CASSGGSNQPQHF.